This is a list of T cell receptor beta chains from one sample in a study of blood T cell repertoires in COVID-19. This table comes from immunoSEQ multiplex PCR, and its TCRdb copy is limited to in-frame clones, with some not included. This sample has 200,000 to 300,000 clones, with 80% to 90% found just once. Source material: peripheral blood. The receptors stem from a man aged 55 to 70 with acute or convalescent COVID-19. Both conserved end residues are trimmed from each CDR3. The listing skips clone size in some rows; elsewhere it reads once, few, many or a size class.

j_call clone_size v_call cdr3_aa
TRBJ1-4 NA TRBV12-3/TRBV12-4 ASSLGTREKLF
TRBJ2-7 once TRBV7-6 ASRGATYEQY
TRBJ2-1 NA TRBV5-1 ASSLSGASSYNEQF
TRBJ1-1 NA TRBV18 ASSPMGPTVTEAF
TRBJ1-2 NA TRBV12-3/TRBV12-4 ASSLASSYGYT
TRBJ2-1 once TRBV29-1 SARTSGSYNEQF
TRBJ1-2 once TRBV18 ASSEGTAYGYT
TRBJ2-3 NA TRBV12-3/TRBV12-4 ASSHSGTVIY
TRBJ1-6 few TRBV6-2/TRBV6-3 ASSPGQGFQSPLH
TRBJ2-3 NA TRBV28 ASSSGGRAQY
TRBJ2-7 NA TRBV9 ASSVAGSPDYEQY
TRBJ1-4 NA TRBV18 ASSPGGANEKLF
TRBJ1-5 NA TRBV5-8 ASSLGGGNQPQH
TRBJ1-2 NA TRBV6-5 ASSAEGDQRYT
TRBJ2-3 NA TRBV2 ASSDRRSTDTQY
TRBJ1-6 few TRBV15 ATSRAERGDSPLH
TRBJ1-2 NA TRBV9 ASSKDRGGYT
TRBJ1-2 NA TRBV28 ASSSLTRKQGNYGYT
TRBJ1-5 NA TRBV28 ASSRSRGQPQH